This entry lists 19 T cell receptor beta chains sequenced from one sample in a study of identifying expanded T cells in peripheral blood. Sequenced by immunoSEQ multiplex PCR; TCRdb stores in-frame clones only, minus some. The table includes about 78,000 clones, 88% detected once. The source material was blood. The receptor set was obtained from a person between 18 and 75 years old in good health.

In its sample, this clone was seen many times. V gene TRBV4-3 combines with J gene TRBJ2-1, with 11 bases aligning to TRBD2. Germline CDR1 LGHNA, CDR2 YSLEER. The CDR3 extends over 16 amino acids. V gave up 5 bases and J gave up 1 base; unmatched junction bases: 4. CDR3 in amino acids: CASSSRTSGSYNEQFF. CDR3 bases: TGCGCCAGCAGCTCTCGGACTAGCGGGTCCTACAATGAGCAGTTCTTC.

V is TRBV4-3 and J is TRBJ2-1, with 7 nucleotides matching TRBD2. V lost 0 bases, J lost 4 bases, and 15 bases stayed unmatched. Germline CDR1 reads LGHNA; CDR2 reads YSLEER. This CDR3 contains 19 residues. The CDR3, as DNA: TGCGCCAGCAGCCAAGAGGGCGCTGGTAGTGGGAGGGATTACAATGAGCAGTTCTTC. Amino acid sequence: CASSQEGAGSGRDYNEQFF.

J is TRBJ2-1 and V is TRBV7-6, with a possible D match to TRBD1 (5 bases). Germline V lookup: CDR1 SGHVS, CDR2 FNYEAQ. The CDR3 has 13 amino acids. Trimming stripped 5 bases from V and 8 bases from J, with 13 bases between. The CDR3 DNA is TGTGCCAGCAGCCCGGACATTGGCGATGAGCAGTTCTTC. Translation gives CASSPDIGDEQFF.

V usage is TRBV19 and J usage is TRBJ2-1, with D uncertain. With 0 bases removed from V and 0 bases from J, the gap between germline ends came to 6 bases. This CDR3 has 15 residues. Germline V CDR1 and CDR2: LNHDA, SQIVND (reference sequence). The CDR3 spells CASSIDLSSYNEQFF. CDR3 sequence (DNA): TGTGCCAGTAGTATAGATCTTAGCTCCTACAATGAGCAGTTCTTC.

This chain uses TRBV21-1 with TRBJ2-2; the listed D gene, TRBD1, was not tested against the DNA. TRBV21-1 is a known pseudogene. The CDR3 is made up of 15 amino acids. The CDR3 spells CASSWRQANTGELFF. The CDR3 nucleotides read TGTGCCAGCAGCTGGCGACAGGCGAACACCGGGGAGCTGTTTTTT.

The chain joins TRBV15 to TRBJ1-1, with 7 positions matching TRBD1. Germline V CDR1 and CDR2: LNHNV, YYDKDF (reference sequence). CDR3 length equals 15 residues. V lost 5 bases to trimming and J lost 5 bases; unmatched junction nucleotides: 11. The CDR3 sequence: CATSPRTGFRTEAFF. CDR3 nucleotides: TGTGCCACCAGCCCTCGGACAGGATTTCGTACTGAAGCTTTCTTT.

This chain joins TRBV28 and TRBJ1-5, with a tentative D call TRBD1 (5 bases). Germline V gene lookup returns CDR1 MDHEN and CDR2 SYDVKM. This CDR3 region has 14 residues. The germline V and J ends were trimmed by 4 bases and 5 bases, with 12 bases remaining between them. CDR3 sequence (DNA): TGTGCCAGCAGTTCAGGGTTCGTGGATCAGCCCCAGCATTTT. Amino acids: CASSSGFVDQPQHF.

The J gene is TRBJ1-4, the V gene TRBV4-3; D unresolved. Deletions cut 0 bases from V and 5 bases from J, with 13 bases between. CDR3 length equals 16 residues. Germline CDR1 LGHNA, CDR2 YSLEER. CDR3 protein: CASSQDRARWNEKLFF. CDR3 sequence (DNA): TGCGCCAGCAGCCAAGATCGGGCACGGTGGAATGAAAAACTGTTTTTT.

This chain uses TRBV7-8 with TRBJ2-3, with D tentatively TRBD2 (6 bases). CDR3 size: 13 residues. Looked up from germline, CDR1 is SGHVS and CDR2 is FQNEAQ. V lost 2 bases and J lost 8, with 11 bases in between. CDR3 sequence: CASSLSVRGTQYF. Written as DNA, the CDR3 is TGTGCCAGCAGCTTATCCGTGCGGGGTACGCAGTATTTT. Complete variable domain (other parts from reference TRBV7-8 and TRBJ2-3): GAGVSQSPRYKVAKRGQDVALRCDPISGHVSLFWYQQALGQGPEFLTYFQNEAQLDKSGLPSDRFFAERPEGSVSTLKIQRTQQEDSAVYLCASSLSVRGTQYFGPGTRLTVL.

The gene calls are TRBV7-2 and TRBJ1-5; D unclear. Trimming stripped 3 bases from V and 5 bases from J, with 8 bases between. CDR1 is SGHTA and CDR2 is FQGNSA in the germline V gene. CDR3 length: 13 amino acids. The CDR3 DNA follows: TGTGCCAGCAGCTTCAGAGATTATCAGCCCCAGCATTTT. This translates into CASSFRDYQPQHF.

V and J are TRBV28 and TRBJ2-7; TRBD1 might be the D (6 bases). The ends were cut back, 3 bases at V and 4 bases at J, with 13 bases in the middle. CDR3 length: 14 residues. Germline CDR1 reads MDHEN; CDR2 reads SYDVKM. CDR3 nucleotide sequence: TGTGCCAGCAGTTTCGGCAGGGGCAGTTACGAGCAGTACTTC. It specifies CASSFGRGSYEQYF.

The chain links TRBV7-2 to TRBJ2-7; the D call may be TRBD1 or TRBD2 (5 bases each). The germline V and J ends were trimmed by 5 bases and 2 bases, with 16 bases remaining between them. Germline CDR1 is SGHTA and CDR2 is FQGNSA. The CDR3 length is 15 residues. The CDR3 region has the DNA TGTGCCAGCAGCCCGAATATGCAGGGACCCTACGAGCAGTACTTC. Translation: CASSPNMQGPYEQYF. Full variable domain (missing parts from reference TRBV7-2 and TRBJ2-7): GAGVSQSPSNKVTEKGKDVELRCDPISGHTALYWYRQSLGQGLEFLIYFQGNSAPDKSGLPSDRFSAERTGGSVSTLTIQRTQQEDSAVYLCASSPNMQGPYEQYFGPGTRLTVT.

J is TRBJ2-7 and V is TRBV5-8; perhaps TRBD1 as D (5 bases). Germline lookup yields CDR1 SGHTS and CDR2 YDEGEE. CDR3 size: 13 residues. V shed 4 bases and J shed 6 bases, with 14 bases lying between them. CDR3 protein: CASSRFFGAEQYF. As DNA, the CDR3 is TGTGCCAGCAGCCGATTTTTTGGGGCCGAGCAGTACTTC.

This chain connects TRBV7-2 to TRBJ2-2; 8 bases map to TRBD2. The germline gives CDR1 SGHTA, CDR2 FQGNSA. V dropped 4 bases and J dropped 5; count of bases not matched to a gene: 6. This CDR3 region has 15 residues. As DNA, the CDR3 is TGTGCCAGCAGCTCAAGCGGCGGGAGGACCGGGGAGCTGTTTTTT. This gives the protein CASSSSGGRTGELFF.

The rearrangement links TRBV7-2 to TRBJ2-4; TRBD1 or TRBD2 may be the D gene (5 bases each). The germline V gene encodes CDR1 SGHTA and CDR2 FQGNSA. The CDR3 contains 18 residues. Trimming stripped 1 base from V and 1 base from J, with 17 bases between. The CDR3 is CASSLEVRGAYAKNIQYF. The DNA of the CDR3 is TGTGCCAGCAGCTTAGAAGTTAGAGGGGCTTACGCCAAAAACATTCAGTACTTC.

This clone was found a few times. V usage is TRBV10-3 and J usage is TRBJ2-7, with 11 bases fitting TRBD1. The length of the CDR3 is 14 residues. Germline assignment: CDR1 ENHRY and CDR2 SYGVKD. Unmatched junction bases numbered 11, after V lost 8 bases and J lost 8 bases. The CDR3 spells CAIARRDRGIQQYF. CDR3 DNA: TGTGCCATCGCCCGCCGGGACAGGGGGATCCAGCAGTACTTC.

The chain carries TRBV4-3 and TRBJ2-1, with TRBD2 matching 8 bases. CDR1 LGHNA and CDR2 YSLEER come from the germline V gene. This CDR3 contains 17 residues. The trim removed 0 bases at V and 4 bases at J, leaving 8 bases unmatched. CDR3 sequence reads: CASSQDSPAGGYNEQFF. The CDR3 DNA sequence: TGCGCCAGCAGCCAAGATTCTCCGGCGGGGGGTTACAATGAGCAGTTCTTC.

The CDR3 is CASFGASGSSYEQYF. CDR3 nucleotides: TGTGCCAGCTTCGGCGCTAGCGGTAGCTCCTACGAGCAGTACTTC. The chain couples TRBV6-6 to TRBJ2-7, with TRBD2 matching over 7 bases. CDR1 is MNHNY and CDR2 is SVGAGI in the germline V gene (reference sequence). CDR3 length: 15 amino acids. The junction had 10 bases not matched to a gene; V was cut back by 8 bases and J by 0 bases.

Written as DNA, the CDR3 is TGTGCCAGCAGTTTCCTAGCGGGGGGCACCGAGACCCAGTACTTC. This sequence encodes CASSFLAGGTETQYF. The gene calls are TRBV28 and TRBJ2-5, with 11 bases identical to TRBD2. Germline V gene data show CDR1 as MDHEN and CDR2 as SYDVKM. The ends lost 3 bases at V and 5 bases at J; junction bases unmatched: 5. The CDR3 has 15 residues.